A selection of T cell receptor beta chains follows, all from one sample in a study of Ad26.COV2.S vaccination and SARS-CoV-2 variants. Repertoires were generated with immunoSEQ multiplex PCR, while TCRdb's copy carries only in-frame clones and drops some. The sample has 400,000 to 450,000 clones, about 90% seen once. Sequencing used peripheral blood, obtained in a trial of Ad26.COV2.S vaccine versus placebo. Source of these receptors: a person aged 18-65 years who received the Ad26.COV2.S COVID-19 vaccine or a placebo. Each CDR3 is given with its conserved first and last residue. The D gene is left open where the match is weak. The size of a clone is reported for some rows only, either as once, few or many, or as a class for expanded clones.

TRBV9	TRBJ2-3	-	TRBD2	CASSVAGLAGGPGDTQYF	TGTGCCAGCAGCGTAGCGGGACTAGCGGGAGGGCCGGGAGATACGCAGTATTTT
TRBV11-2	TRBJ2-7	-	-	CASTGTNTYEQYF	TGTGCCAGCACCGGGACAAACACCTACGAGCAGTACTTC
TRBV7-9	TRBJ2-5	-	TRBD2	CASSFLLAEETQYF	TGTGCCAGCAGCTTTTTACTAGCGGAAGAGACCCAGTACTTC
TRBV6-5	TRBJ2-1	-	-	CASRVQRFNEQFF	TGTGCCAGCAGGGTCCAACGGTTCAATGAGCAGTTCTTC
TRBV11-2	TRBJ1-3	-	-	CASSLVHSGNTIYF	TGTGCCAGCAGCTTAGTACACTCTGGAAACACCATATATTTT
TRBV29-1	TRBJ2-7	-	-	CSVTKITSYEQYF	TGCAGCGTGACAAAAATCACCTCCTACGAGCAGTACTTC
TRBV7-2	TRBJ1-2	-	-	CASSLEGGFNYGYTF	TGTGCCAGCAGCTTAGAAGGGGGTTTCAACTATGGCTACACCTTC
TRBV28	TRBJ1-5	-	-	CASSKTQGSNQPQHF	TGTGCCAGCAGTAAGACACAGGGCAGCAATCAGCCCCAGCATTTT
TRBV19	TRBJ2-6	-	TRBD2	CASSMTSGRATGANVLTF	TGTGCCAGTAGTATGACTAGCGGGAGGGCCACTGGGGCCAACGTCCTGACTTTC
TRBV7-3	TRBJ2-3	once	-	CASSLLSGRTDTQYF	TGTGCCAGCAGCTTATTGAGCGGGCGTACAGATACGCAGTATTTT
TRBV4-3	TRBJ2-1	-	-	CASSQDVSLAGISEQFF	TGCGCCAGCAGCCAAGATGTTTCGTTGGCGGGAATTAGCGAGCAGTTCTTC
TRBV3-1/TRBV3-2	TRBJ1-6	-	-	CASSQVAGLNSPLHF	TGTGCCAGCAGCCAAGTTGCAGGGTTGAATTCACCCCTCCACTTT
TRBV27	TRBJ1-6	once	TRBD1	CASRKDRGVGSPLHF	TGTGCCAGCAGGAAAGACAGGGGTGTAGGGTCACCCCTCCACTTT
TRBV9	TRBJ2-3	-	-	CASSVGVSTDTQYF	TGTGCCAGCAGCGTAGGTGTCAGCACAGATACGCAGTATTTT
TRBV9	TRBJ2-7	-	TRBD2	CASSVGNGRGTYEQYF	TGTGCCAGCAGCGTAGGGAACGGGAGGGGCACCTACGAGCAGTACTTC
TRBV13	TRBJ1-2	-	-	CASSLQGWGVYGYTF	TGTGCCAGCAGCTTACAAGGTTGGGGTGTATATGGCTACACCTTC
TRBV11-1	TRBJ2-1	-	-	CASSLEQGNHEQFF	TGTGCCAGCAGCTTAGAGCAAGGCAACCATGAGCAGTTCTTC
TRBV3-1/TRBV3-2	TRBJ1-2	-	-	CASSQDRSHTLNYGYTF	TGTGCCAGCAGCCAAGACAGGTCCCACACCCTTAACTATGGCTACACCTTC
TRBV6-2/TRBV6-3	TRBJ2-4	-	-	CASSYPGEYTGVAKNIQYF	TGTGCCAGCAGTTACCCGGGAGAATACACGGGGGTAGCCAAAAACATTCAGTACTTC
TRBV19	TRBJ1-2	-	-	CASSMGRVYGYTF	TGTGCCAGTAGTATGGGACGGGTCTATGGCTACACCTTC
TRBV9	TRBJ2-7	few	-	CASSSRPGYEQYF	TGTGCCAGCAGCTCTCGCCCCGGCTACGAGCAGTACTTC
TRBV7-9	TRBJ2-7	-	TRBD2	CASSWSGRDGEQYF	TGTGCCAGCAGCTGGAGCGGGAGGGATGGCGAGCAGTACTTC
TRBV30	TRBJ1-5	-	-	CAWSPAGNQPQHF	TGTGCCTGGAGTCCGGCAGGGAATCAGCCCCAGCATTTT
TRBV9	TRBJ2-3	-	-	CASSDQEADTQYF	TGTGCCAGCAGCGACCAGGAGGCAGATACGCAGTATTTT
TRBV11-1	TRBJ2-5	-	TRBD2	CASSLARTSHQETQYF	TGTGCCAGCAGCTTAGCGCGGACTAGTCACCAAGAGACCCAGTACTTC
TRBV9	TRBJ1-6	once	-	CASSVRPINSPLHF	TGTGCCAGCAGCGTACGACCGATCAATTCACCCCTCCACTTT
TRBV4-3	TRBJ2-3	-	TRBD2	CASSQDLAGGMDTQYF	TGCGCCAGCAGCCAAGATTTAGCGGGAGGGATGGATACGCAGTATTTT
TRBV7-9	TRBJ1-4	few	-	CASSKSEKLFF	TGTGCCAGCAGCAAGAGCGAAAAACTGTTTTTT
TRBV19	TRBJ2-3	-	TRBD2	CASSISSGARTDTQYF	TGTGCCAGTAGTATCTCTAGCGGGGCACGCACAGATACGCAGTATTTT
TRBV10-3	TRBJ2-3	-	-	CAILRTDTDTQYF	TGTGCCATCCTCCGGACAGACACAGATACGCAGTATTTT
TRBV5-4	TRBJ2-2	-	-	CASSSRQANTGELFF	TGTGCCAGCAGCTCACGACAAGCGAACACCGGGGAGCTGTTTTTT
TRBV7-8	TRBJ2-7	-	-	CASSLEALRGLEQYF	TGTGCCAGCAGCTTGGAAGCACTCAGGGGCCTGGAGCAGTACTTC
TRBV29-1	TRBJ2-1	-	TRBD2	CSVASGRAREQFF	TGCAGCGTTGCATCCGGGAGGGCCCGTGAGCAGTTCTTC
TRBV27	TRBJ2-3	-	-	CASSPGGRGTDTQYF	TGTGCCAGCAGCCCCGGGGGCCGGGGCACAGATACGCAGTATTTT
TRBV6-2/TRBV6-3	TRBJ2-7	-	TRBD1	CASSRGQEYEQYF	TGTGCCAGCAGTCGAGGACAGGAATACGAGCAGTACTTC
TRBV4-1	TRBJ1-6	few	-	CASSQEWDNSPLHF	TGCGCCAGCAGCCAAGAATGGGATAATTCACCCCTCCACTTT
TRBV28	TRBJ1-1	-	TRBD1	CASSRDRVLAFF	TGTGCCAGCAGTCGGGACAGGGTCCTGGCTTTCTTT
TRBV7-9	TRBJ2-7	-	TRBD1	CASSGTGEQYYEQYF	TGTGCCAGCAGCGGGACAGGGGAGCAGTACTACGAGCAGTACTTC
TRBV7-8	TRBJ1-5	-	-	CASSDPGGGGNQPQHF	TGTGCCAGCAGCGACCCGGGGGGTGGCGGCAATCAGCCCCAGCATTTT
TRBV6-2/TRBV6-3	TRBJ1-5	few	-	CASSAGNQPQHF	TGTGCCAGCAGTGCCGGTAATCAGCCCCAGCATTTT
TRBV7-9	TRBJ2-7	-	-	CASKGGPYEQYF	TGTGCCAGCAAGGGTGGGCCCTACGAGCAGTACTTC
TRBV27	TRBJ2-7	once	-	CASSEGLAYEQYF	TGTGCCAGCAGCGAGGGGTTAGCCTACGAGCAGTACTTC
TRBV3-1/TRBV3-2	TRBJ1-1	-	-	CASSQDQGRVTEAFF	TGTGCCAGCAGCCAAGATCAGGGTCGGGTAACTGAAGCTTTCTTT
TRBV10-3	TRBJ2-7	-	-	CAIRPSLGSEQYF	TGTGCCATCAGGCCCTCGTTGGGGTCCGAGCAGTACTTC
TRBV7-2	TRBJ2-2	-	-	CASSLWWRGGELFF	TGTGCCAGCAGCTTATGGTGGCGTGGCGGGGAGCTGTTTTTT
TRBV7-9	TRBJ2-7	-	TRBD2	CASSPLLAGGSYEQYF	TGTGCCAGCAGCCCCCTCCTTGCGGGAGGGTCCTACGAGCAGTACTTC
TRBV24-1	TRBJ1-5	few	TRBD1	CATSDSTGVQPQHF	TGTGCCACCAGTGACTCGACAGGGGTGCAGCCCCAGCATTTT
TRBV9	TRBJ2-1	-	TRBD2	CASSASGNRYNEQFF	TGTGCCAGCAGCGCTAGCGGAAACCGTTACAATGAGCAGTTCTTC
TRBV5-1	TRBJ1-1	-	-	CASSRQENTEAFF	TGCGCCAGCAGCCGGCAGGAGAACACTGAAGCTTTCTTT